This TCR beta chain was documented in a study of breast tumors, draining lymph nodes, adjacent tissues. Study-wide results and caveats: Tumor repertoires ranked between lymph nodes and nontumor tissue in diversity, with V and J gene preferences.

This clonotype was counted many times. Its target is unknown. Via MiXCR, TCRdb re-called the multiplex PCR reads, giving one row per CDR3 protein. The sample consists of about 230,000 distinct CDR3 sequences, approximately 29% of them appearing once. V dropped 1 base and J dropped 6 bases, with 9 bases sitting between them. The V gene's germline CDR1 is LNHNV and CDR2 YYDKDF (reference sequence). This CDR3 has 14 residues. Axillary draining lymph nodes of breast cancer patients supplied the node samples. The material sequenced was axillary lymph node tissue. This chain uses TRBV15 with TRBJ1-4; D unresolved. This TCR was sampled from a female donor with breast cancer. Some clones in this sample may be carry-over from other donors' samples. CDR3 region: CATSRGEVDEKLFF. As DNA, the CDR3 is TGTGCCACCAGCAGAGGGGAGGTGGATGAAAAACTGTTTTTT.